This paragraph covers one T cell receptor (beta chain) sequence. The antigen is unknown. The CDR3 length is 16 residues. The ends lost 2 bases at V and 0 bases at J; junction bases unmatched: 6. CDR1 is SEHNR and CDR2 is FQNEAQ in the germline V gene (reference sequence). This record comes from a study of cytomegalovirus exposure and HLA in healthy donors. Study-level background: In a later analysis, the 130 or so validation repertoires were reported to have used the same platform as the roughly 730 first-cohort repertoires. Study conclusions and caveats: Rare sequences made up most TCRs, while some public TCRs were found in many donors.

Assay: immunoSEQ multiplex PCR; the TCRdb copy retains only in-frame clones and omits some. The sample holds some 74,000 clones; 80% to 95% are singletons and the top ten take approximately 4%. Sequenced: PBMCs. The origin of this receptor is a woman aged 25 to 39 in good health and CMV-seronegative. This chain uses TRBV7-9 with TRBJ1-2; 7 positions match TRBD1. Here the CDR3 DNA reads TGTGCCAGCAGCTTAACCGGGACAGTAACTAACTATGGCTACACCTTC. This codes for CASSLTGTVTNYGYTF.